These 5 T cell receptor beta chains were sequenced from one sample in a study of T cells in pancreatic ductal adenocarcinoma. The method was immunoSEQ multiplex PCR; TCRdb's version includes in-frame clones alone and lacks a portion of them. In the table there are approximately 97,000 clones, about 95% of which are singletons. Selected pancreatic ductal adenocarcinoma patients had undergone surgery without neoadjuvant therapy. Sequencing was performed on PBMCs. These receptors were obtained from a human donor with pancreatic ductal adenocarcinoma.

This CDR3 is CASSNRQGANEKLFF. Written as DNA, the CDR3 is TGTGCCAGCTCAAACCGACAGGGAGCTAATGAAAAACTGTTTTTT. The chain uses TRBV18 and TRBJ1-4, with 7 positions matching TRBD1. Germline assignment: CDR1 KGHSH and CDR2 LQKENI. The CDR3 extends over 15 amino acids. The trim removed 5 bases at V and 3 bases at J, leaving 6 bases unmatched.

J is TRBJ2-5 and V is TRBV29-1, with D maybe TRBD2 (5 bases). Deletions cut 6 bases from V and 5 bases from J, with 13 bases between. The germline CDR1 and CDR2 sequences are SQVTM and ANQGSEA. This CDR3 spans 12 amino acids. The CDR3 sequence is CSVSPGGETQYF. In DNA, the CDR3 is TGCAGCGTGTCTCCGGGCGGGGAGACCCAGTACTTC.

The chain has TRBV4-3 and TRBJ2-7; 10 nucleotides line up with TRBD2. CDR1 LGHNA and CDR2 YSLEER come from the germline V gene. CDR3 length equals 16 residues. The J segment lost 5 bases and the V segment lost 0 bases, leaving 7 bases of the junction unmatched. The DNA of the CDR3 is TGCGCCAGCAGCCAAGATCTTCTAGCGGGGGACCACGAGCAGTACTTC. Its protein product is CASSQDLLAGDHEQYF.

The rearrangement uses TRBV29-1 and TRBJ2-5; tentatively, D is TRBD2 (6 bases). Germline V lookup: CDR1 SQVTM, CDR2 ANQGSEA. V shed 3 bases and J shed 5 bases, with 22 bases lying between them. The CDR3 length is 16 residues. The CDR3 nucleotides read TGCAGCGTTGATGTCGGGAGCACAGGACTAATGGAGACCCAGTACTTC. Its translation: CSVDVGSTGLMETQYF.

This clone showed up just once. The chain has TRBV13 and TRBJ1-4; D is ambiguous. Between the trimmed V and J ends, which lost 4 bases and 0 bases, there was a span of 15 bases. Germline CDR1 and CDR2: PRHDT and FYEKMQ (reference sequence). The length of the CDR3 is 17 residues. The chain's CDR3 is CASSSLARGSTNEKLFF. The CDR3 bases are TGTGCCAGCAGCTCACTAGCCCGGGGTTCAACTAATGAAAAACTGTTTTTT.